The 27 T cell receptor beta chains given below trace back to one sample, sequenced in a study of CD8 T cells in ankylosing spondylitis. MiXCR, applied by TCRdb to the 5' RACE reads, yields one record per CDR3 protein. The sample has more than 250,000 distinct CDR3 sequences, more than 9% seen once. Specimen: blood, either unsorted or a sorted T cell fraction (not recorded which). These TCRs come from a female donor with ankylosing spondylitis or in good health (not recorded which).

This clonotype was counted at least ten times. The chain employs TRBV12-3 or TRBV12-4 and TRBJ2-2; possible D gene TRBD1, 5 bases. V was pared by 1 base and J by 4 bases, with 7 bases between. The length of the CDR3 is 14 residues. The CDR3 loop reads CASSLVRGTGELFF. In DNA, the CDR3 is TGTGCCAGCAGTTTAGTAAGGGGCACCGGGGAGCTGTTTTTT.

This clonotype was found a few times. The chain couples TRBV28 to TRBJ1-1; D remains ambiguous. The CDR3 contains 17 residues. Germline CDR1 and CDR2: MDHEN and SYDVKM. V gave up 5 bases and J gave up 0 bases, with 19 bases separating them. DNA for the CDR3: TGTGCCAGCAGTCCCTTGGTCCGGAAAATCATGAACACTGAAGCTTTCTTT. Encoded protein: CASSPLVRKIMNTEAFF. Looking up the rest from reference TRBV28 and TRBJ1-1 gives the full variable domain: DVKVTQSSRYLVKRTGEKVFLECVQDMDHENMFWYRQDPGLGLRLIYFSYDVKMKEKGDIPEGYSVSREKKERFSLILESASTNQTSMYLCASSPLVRKIMNTEAFFGQGTRLTVV.

This clonotype was observed many times. The genes are TRBV20-1 and TRBJ1-2; D possibly corresponds to TRBD1 (6 bases). Trimming left V 0 bases short and J 1 base short, with 15 bases between. Germline V gene data show CDR1 as DFQATT and CDR2 as SNEGSKA (reference sequence). This CDR3 contains 16 residues. CDR3 sequence: CSARDFGGANNYGYTF. For the CDR3, the DNA is TGCAGTGCTAGAGATTTTGGGGGCGCAAATAACTATGGCTACACCTTC.

This clonotype occurred many times. The chain recombines TRBV20-1 with TRBJ2-2; tentatively, D is TRBD2 (5 bases). In germline, CDR1 is DFQATT, CDR2 SNEGSKA (reference sequence). V shed 5 bases and J shed 0 bases, with 10 bases lying between them. CDR3 length: 14 amino acids. The CDR3 DNA reads TGCAGTGCTCAGGACTGGGCGAACACCGGGGAGCTGTTTTTT. This gives the protein CSAQDWANTGELFF.

The chain recombines TRBV20-1 with TRBJ1-5, with 8 bases lining up with TRBD1. The CDR3 covers 16 residues. Germline lookup yields CDR1 DFQATT and CDR2 SNEGSKA (reference sequence). Trimming took 4 bases from V and 0 from J; bases not matched to a gene: 8. Here the CDR3 DNA reads TGCAGTGCTAAAGGAGGGACAGGCGTTAGCAATCAGCCCCAGCATTTT. Protein product: CSAKGGTGVSNQPQHF.

Ten or more counts support this clonotype. The genes are TRBV20-1 and TRBJ1-2; 9 nucleotides agree with TRBD1. The germline CDR1 and CDR2 sequences are DFQATT and SNEGSKA (reference sequence). CDR3 length equals 14 residues. DNA of the CDR3: TGCGTGGCCTCGGGGGACAGGGAAAACTATGGCTACACCTTC. Amino acid sequence: CVASGDRENYGYTF.

This clonotype was picked up many times. The rearrangement joins TRBV11-2 to TRBJ2-1; D ambiguous. V dropped 5 bases and J dropped 4 bases, with 9 bases sitting between them. The CDR3 loop spans 13 amino acids. Germline CDR1 reads SGHAT; CDR2 reads FQNNGV. CDR3 coding DNA: TGTGCCAGCAGCCCAGCACAGTACAATGAGCAGTTCTTC. Translating it yields CASSPAQYNEQFF.

This clonotype has ten or more counts. The chain uses TRBV29-1 and TRBJ2-7; D not certain. Germline CDR1 SQVTM, CDR2 ANQGSEA. This CDR3 spans 13 amino acids. With 7 bases removed from V and 2 bases from J, the gap between germline ends came to 15 bases. CDR3 in DNA: TGCAGCGCCGGTCGGGCCAGGACCTACGAGCAGTACTTC. This sequence encodes CSAGRARTYEQYF.

This clonotype came up many times. A junction boundary mismatches the germline segment, possibly from a read error. The chain employs TRBV6-2 or TRBV6-3 and TRBJ2-7, with D hard to call. The CDR3 extends over 11 amino acids. Germline CDR1 MNHEY, CDR2 SVGEGT. The CDR3 sequence: CASSHSYEQYF. For the CDR3, the DNA is TGCGCCAGCAGCCATTCCTACGAGCAGTACTTC.

The genes are TRBV27 and TRBJ2-2; TRBD1 is a possible D gene (6 bases). Trimming took 3 bases from V and 1 from J, leaving 12 bases between them. The CDR3 is made up of 16 amino acids. CDR1 is MNHEY, CDR2 SMNVEV, per germline (reference sequence). CDR3 coding DNA: TGTGCCAGCAGTTTTTCCGGGACACTGAACACCGGGGAGCTGTTTTTT. It yields the protein CASSFSGTLNTGELFF.

There are a few counts of this clonotype. The CDR3 loop reads CASSLVGTDTDTQYF. The CDR3 nucleotides read TGTGCCAGCAGCTTAGTCGGGACAGACACAGATACGCAGTATTTT. The rearrangement links TRBV11-3 to TRBJ2-3, with 7 bases identical to TRBD1. Germline CDR1 SGHNT, CDR2 YENEEA. Losses at the gene ends were 1 base for V and 2 bases for J; bases not matched to a gene: 3. CDR3 length: 15 residues.

In this sample, this clonotype turned up many times. The chain employs TRBV28 and TRBJ2-7; no firm D call. Germline V gene data show CDR1 as MDHEN and CDR2 as SYDVKM. The CDR3 length is 16 residues. Deletions cut 7 bases from V and 1 base from J, with 20 bases between. DNA for the CDR3: TGTGCCAGCACCTTAGCTGACGGACCGCTATCCTACGAGCAGTACTTC. Its translation: CASTLADGPLSYEQYF.

The CDR3 nucleotides are TGTGCCAGCAGCGTTAGCGGGACCTTCTACGAGCAGTACTTC. As protein: CASSVSGTFYEQYF. J is TRBJ2-7 and V is TRBV7-2; 8 bases are shared with TRBD2. CDR3 length: 14 residues. The junction had 6 bases not matched to a gene; V was cut back by 5 bases and J by 3 bases. Germline loops: CDR1 SGHTA, CDR2 FQGNSA. Looking up the rest from reference TRBV7-2 and TRBJ2-7 gives the full variable domain: GAGVSQSPSNKVTEKGKDVELRCDPISGHTALYWYRQSLGQGLEFLIYFQGNSAPDKSGLPSDRFSAERTGGSVSTLTIQRTQQEDSAVYLCASSVSGTFYEQYFGPGTRLTVT.

This clonotype was counted many times. The V gene is TRBV20-1, the J gene TRBJ1-1; the match to TRBD1 covers 8 bases. The J segment lost 0 bases and the V segment lost 0 bases, leaving 6 bases of the junction unmatched. Germline V gives CDR1 DFQATT, CDR2 SNEGSKA (reference sequence). CDR3 length equals 16 residues. The CDR3 is CSARDPGTGMNTEAFF. DNA of the CDR3: TGCAGTGCTAGAGACCCTGGGACAGGAATGAACACTGAAGCTTTCTTT.

This clonotype was counted many times. This chain links TRBV7-9 with TRBJ2-2, with 9 positions matching TRBD2. Germline CDR1 and CDR2: SEHNR and FQNEAQ (reference sequence). The CDR3 covers 13 residues. V was clipped by 11 bases and J by 6 bases; unmatched bases: 7. DNA of the CDR3: TGTGCCCTCGGGACTAGCAAAGCCGGGGAGCTGTTTTTT. It encodes CALGTSKAGELFF.

In regard to this clonotype: A much larger clone differs by one base, so this may be a read error. The J gene is TRBJ2-3, the V gene TRBV5-4, with D possibly TRBD2 on 5 matching bases. In germline, CDR1 is SGHNT, CDR2 YYREEE (reference sequence). V lost 1 base, J lost 4 bases, and 13 bases lay in between. This CDR3 comprises 15 residues. The CDR3 region is CASSLSHGGADTQYF. The CDR3 nucleotides are TGTGCCAGCAGCTTGTCCCACGGAGGCGCAGATACGCAGTATTTT.

The sample holds many counts of this clonotype. The J gene is TRBJ2-1, the V gene TRBV5-1; 12 bases line up with TRBD2. Germline trimming cut 0 bases from V and 7 bases from J; bases unmatched to any gene: 5. The length of the CDR3 is 16 residues. CDR1 and CDR2 (germline): SGHRS, YFSETQ. In DNA form, the CDR3 reads TGCGCCAGCAGCTTGGAACTAGCGGGGGGCGTAAATGAGCAGTTCTTC. Its protein is CASSLELAGGVNEQFF.

This clonotype was seen at least ten times. The rearrangement links TRBV5-1 to TRBJ2-3; D not resolved. V lost 5 bases and J lost 3, with 10 bases in between. CDR1 and CDR2 (germline): SGHRS, YFSETQ. The CDR3 runs to 13 residues. Here the CDR3 DNA reads TGCGCCAGCAGACGCGTAGTAACAGATACGCAGTATTTT. Translated, it gives CASRRVVTDTQYF.

Ten or more counts support this clonotype. The chain uses TRBV4-1 and TRBJ2-3; D is undetermined. The CDR3 runs 15 residues. Germline V gene data show CDR1 as MGHRA and CDR2 as YSYEKL. Between the trimmed V and J ends, which lost 1 base and 4 bases, there was a span of 12 bases. This chain's CDR3 is CASSQVLAPPDTQYF. The CDR3, as DNA: TGCGCCAGCAGCCAAGTTCTGGCCCCCCCAGATACGCAGTATTTT.

This clonotype was seen many times. V and J are TRBV15 and TRBJ2-7; D gene ambiguous. Between the trimmed V and J ends, which lost 0 bases and 3 bases, there was a span of 6 bases. CDR1 and CDR2 (germline): LNHNV, YYDKDF (reference sequence). The CDR3 length is 13 residues. Here the CDR3 DNA reads TGTGCCACCAGCAGAGATGTGGGCTACGAGCAGTACTTC. Translated, it gives CATSRDVGYEQYF.

This clonotype was seen only a few times. The chain couples TRBV2 to TRBJ2-3; D remains unclear. V was clipped by 8 bases and J by 4 bases, with 13 bases between them. The CDR3 is 13 amino acids. CDR1 and CDR2 (germline): SNHLY, FYNNEI. The CDR3 protein is CASQYLGSDTQYF. DNA of the CDR3: TGTGCCAGCCAATACCTGGGCTCAGATACGCAGTATTTT.

The table lists this clonotype with many counts. The chain carries TRBV28 and TRBJ2-4, with D tentatively TRBD1 or TRBD2 (6 bases each). Per germline, CDR1 MDHEN and CDR2 SYDVKM. V lost 7 bases and J 1 base, leaving 11 bases between the germline ends. The CDR3 is 14 residues long. In nucleotides, the CDR3 is TGTGCCAGCACTCTAGGGGGGGCCAAAAACATTCAGTACTTC. Its translation: CASTLGGAKNIQYF.

This clonotype appeared many times. V usage is TRBV5-5 and J usage is TRBJ2-1; the match to TRBD2 covers 7 bases. This CDR3 contains 15 residues. The germline gives CDR1 SGHKS, CDR2 YYEKEE (reference sequence). The trim removed 0 bases at V and 6 bases at J, leaving 6 bases unmatched. CDR3 residues: CASSLDGREFNEQFF. In DNA, the CDR3 is TGTGCCAGCAGCTTGGATGGGCGGGAGTTCAATGAGCAGTTCTTC.

This clonotype was counted between two and nine times. The genes are TRBV18 and TRBJ1-4; D possibly corresponds to TRBD1 (5 bases). Germline V lookup: CDR1 KGHSH, CDR2 LQKENI. The V and J ends lost 3 bases and 2 bases respectively, with 13 bases between them. This CDR3 region has 16 residues. In DNA form, the CDR3 reads TGTGCCAGCTCACCGCAGCTAACAGGCACTAATGAAAAACTGTTTTTT. Its translation is CASSPQLTGTNEKLFF.

This clonotype has a count of ten or more. The chain links TRBV5-1 to TRBJ2-1; weak D call: TRBD1 (5 bases). Trimming stripped 0 bases from V and 6 bases from J, with 13 bases between. Germline lookup yields CDR1 SGHRS and CDR2 YFSETQ. The CDR3 length is 15 residues. CDR3 in DNA: TGCGCCAGCAGCTTGGCTCCAGGGCTCGGCAATGAGCAGTTCTTC. This codes for CASSLAPGLGNEQFF.

This clonotype was seen ten or more times. The chain carries TRBV20-1 and TRBJ2-7; 13 nucleotides align to TRBD2. The CDR3 is 14 amino acids. Germline V gene sequence: CDR1 DFQATT, CDR2 SNEGSKA (reference sequence). J gave up 4 bases and V 5 bases, and 5 bases lay outside the gene matches. The DNA for the CDR3 is TGCAGTGCTGGACTACTAGCGGGGGGGTACGAGCAGTACTTC. This codes for CSAGLLAGGYEQYF.

This clonotype came up many times. V and J are TRBV6-1 and TRBJ2-3; D may correspond to TRBD1 or TRBD2 (6 bases each). Looked up from germline, CDR1 is MNHNS and CDR2 is SASEGT. The CDR3 has 17 amino acids. Trimming removed 7 bases at V and 4 bases at J, with 24 bases between. The CDR3 is CASTPLPRGPGADTQYF. CDR3 bases: TGTGCCAGCACACCCCTACCTCGGGGGCCCGGGGCAGATACGCAGTATTTT.